Shown below are 25 T cell receptor beta chains from a single sample sequenced in a study of blood T cell repertoires in COVID-19. This table comes from immunoSEQ multiplex PCR, and its TCRdb copy is limited to in-frame clones, with some not included. The sample consists of 40,000 to 60,000 clones, around 87% of them appearing once. The sequenced material came from peripheral blood. The receptors shown here come from a woman of 80 years or more with COVID-19, enrolled during active disease.

The J gene is TRBJ1-5, the V gene TRBV7-9; 7 bases match TRBD1. V was pared by 1 base and J by 7 bases, with 7 bases of the junction left unmatched. The CDR3 runs to 15 residues. Looked up from germline, CDR1 is SEHNR and CDR2 is FQNEAQ (reference sequence). Here the CDR3 reads CASSLDRGRTQPQHF. The CDR3 DNA follows: TGTGCCAGCAGCTTAGACAGGGGCAGGACACAGCCCCAGCATTTT.

The V gene is TRBV6-5, the J gene TRBJ2-7; 8 nucleotides line up with TRBD1. The CDR3 spans 15 residues. After removal of 2 bases from V and 5 bases from J, the junction contained 8 bases not matched to a gene. Germline assignment: CDR1 MNHEY and CDR2 SVGAGI. CDR3 in amino acids: CASSYVLDRVDEQYF. The CDR3 DNA follows: TGTGCCAGCAGTTACGTTCTGGACAGGGTTGACGAGCAGTACTTC.

The chain recombines TRBV9 with TRBJ2-1, with 9 bases that match TRBD1. This CDR3 comprises 15 residues. Germline loops: CDR1 SGDLS, CDR2 YYNGEE. Trimming took 3 bases from V and 4 from J; bases not matched to a gene: 5. CDR3 coding DNA: TGTGCCAGCAGCGCCGGGACAGGGACGTACAATGAGCAGTTCTTC. It yields the protein CASSAGTGTYNEQFF.

The gene calls are TRBV7-6 and TRBJ2-7; perhaps TRBD1 as D (6 bases). V lost 2 bases and J 4 bases, leaving 12 bases between the germline ends. This CDR3 has 14 residues. Per the germline V gene, CDR1 is SGHVS and CDR2 is FNYEAQ. The CDR3 DNA reads as TGTGCCAGCAGCTTATATGGGGGCAAGTACGAGCAGTACTTC. It yields the protein CASSLYGGKYEQYF.

The chain is built from TRBV19 and TRBJ1-5; weak D call: TRBD1 (5 bases). Trimming pared 6 bases from V and 1 base from J, leaving 28 bases between. The germline V gene has CDR1 LNHDA and CDR2 SQIVND (reference sequence). The CDR3 is made up of 20 amino acids. DNA for the CDR3: TGTGCCAGTAGCCCACACCGCCCGGGACTGAACAGTCTGAGCAATCAGCCCCAGCATTTT. This sequence encodes CASSPHRPGLNSLSNQPQHF. The variable domain in full, completed from reference TRBV19 and TRBJ1-5, reads DGGITQSPKYLFRKEGQNVTLSCEQNLNHDAMYWYRQDPGQGLRLIYYSQIVNDFQKGDIAEGYSVSREKKESFPLTVTSAQKNPTAFYLCASSPHRPGLNSLSNQPQHFGDGTRLSIL.

The chain recombines TRBV7-2 with TRBJ2-3; D perhaps matches TRBD2 (6 bases). Germline CDR1 SGHTA, CDR2 FQGNSA. With 2 bases removed from V and 4 bases from J, the gap between germline ends came to 13 bases. The CDR3 contains 15 residues. The CDR3 loop is CASSLSWTTPDTQYF. Here the CDR3 DNA reads TGTGCCAGCAGCTTAAGCTGGACTACTCCAGATACGCAGTATTTT. The variable domain in full, with the rest retrieved from reference TRBV7-2 and TRBJ2-3, is GAGVSQSPSNKVTEKGKDVELRCDPISGHTALYWYRQSLGQGLEFLIYFQGNSAPDKSGLPSDRFSAERTGGSVSTLTIQRTQQEDSAVYLCASSLSWTTPDTQYFGPGTRLTVL.

On this clone: Mismatch with germline at one junction end may stem from a read error. The V and J genes are TRBV3-1 (or the pseudogene TRBV3-2) and TRBJ1-5, with D hard to call. This CDR3 has 12 residues. Germline loops: CDR1 LGHDT, CDR2 YNNKEL (reference sequence). Here the CDR3 DNA reads TGTGCCAGCAGCCAAGGAGGAGGGTTTGCGAATTTT. Translated: CASSQGGGFANF.

The chain employs TRBV5-6 and TRBJ2-1; D possibly corresponds to TRBD2 (6 bases). The CDR3 loop spans 15 amino acids. Germline V gene lookup returns CDR1 SGHDT and CDR2 YYEEEE. The V end was cut by 4 bases, the J end by 9 bases, with 20 bases between. The CDR3 coding sequence is TGTGCCAGCAGCGGGGCCGGGACTCCCCGAACTGAGCAGTTCTTC. This gives the protein CASSGAGTPRTEQFF.

The V call is TRBV19, the J call TRBJ1-6, with TRBD1 matching 7 bases. The V gene end was trimmed by 3 bases and the J gene end by 10 bases; junction bases not matched to a gene: 6. Germline CDR1 is LNHDA and CDR2 is SQIVND (reference sequence). The CDR3 loop spans 14 amino acids. The CDR3 sequence: CASSITRGRSPLHF. The CDR3 nucleotides read TGTGCCAGTAGTATCACCAGGGGGAGGTCACCCCTCCACTTT. Full variable domain (outside the CDR3, taken from reference TRBV19 and TRBJ1-6): DGGITQSPKYLFRKEGQNVTLSCEQNLNHDAMYWYRQDPGQGLRLIYYSQIVNDFQKGDIAEGYSVSREKKESFPLTVTSAQKNPTAFYLCASSITRGRSPLHFGNGTRLTVT.

V is TRBV6-5 and J is TRBJ1-2; 7 bases align to TRBD1. Germline trimming cut 0 bases from V and 4 bases from J; bases unmatched to any gene: 5. There are 15 residues in the CDR3. Germline-derived CDR1 and CDR2 are MNHEY and SVGAGI. CDR3 residues: CASSYSRQGGYGYTF. The DNA for the CDR3 is TGTGCCAGCAGTTACTCCAGACAGGGCGGCTATGGCTACACCTTC.

The chain carries TRBV28 and TRBJ1-3; no definite D call. CDR3 length equals 15 residues. CDR1 MDHEN and CDR2 SYDVKM come from the germline V gene. Between the trimmed V and J ends, which lost 5 bases and 0 bases, there was a span of 11 bases. CDR3 bases: TGTGCCAGCAGTCGCGCGGGGAACTCTGGAAACACCATATATTTT. As protein: CASSRAGNSGNTIYF.

The rearrangement links TRBV19 to TRBJ2-7, with D tentatively TRBD1 (6 bases). The V end lost 6 bases, the J end lost 0 bases, and 18 bases lay between the germline ends. Germline CDR1 LNHDA, CDR2 SQIVND (reference sequence). This CDR3 has 16 residues. The CDR3 region has the DNA TGTGCCAGTAGCGATCCCGGGACAAGGGCCTCCTACGAGCAGTACTTC. It is translated as CASSDPGTRASYEQYF. Using reference TRBV19 and TRBJ2-7 for the parts outside the CDR3, the full variable domain is DGGITQSPKYLFRKEGQNVTLSCEQNLNHDAMYWYRQDPGQGLRLIYYSQIVNDFQKGDIAEGYSVSREKKESFPLTVTSAQKNPTAFYLCASSDPGTRASYEQYFGPGTRLTVT.

The chain carries TRBV28 and TRBJ1-3; tentative D call: TRBD1 (6 bases). CDR3 length equals 14 residues. V was trimmed by 1 base and J by 2 bases, leaving 6 bases between them. CDR1 and CDR2 from the germline V gene are MDHEN and SYDVKM. CDR3 sequence (DNA): TGTGCCAGCAGTTTATCAGGGGCTGGAAACACCATATATTTT. Translated: CASSLSGAGNTIYF.

This sequence joins TRBV10-3 and TRBJ1-1; weak D call: TRBD1 (5 bases). The CDR3 is 13 amino acids. V was cut by 6 bases and J by 1 base, with 9 bases left in between. Germline loops: CDR1 ENHRY, CDR2 SYGVKD. The CDR3 sequence is CAIRGRGNTEAFF. Written as DNA, the CDR3 is TGTGCCATCAGAGGGAGGGGGAACACTGAAGCTTTCTTT.

The V gene is TRBV6-5, the J gene TRBJ1-1, with D maybe TRBD1 (6 bases). Trimming shortened V by 8 bases and J by 1 base, and 17 bases separated the two germline ends. Per the germline V gene, CDR1 is MNHEY and CDR2 is SVGAGI. The CDR3 loop spans 15 amino acids. The CDR3 region is CASRRGGMGNTEAFF. Here the CDR3 DNA reads TGTGCCAGCCGCCGGGGGGGCATGGGGAACACTGAAGCTTTCTTT.

This chain uses TRBV19 with TRBJ2-1; a weak D match, TRBD1 (5 bases). Germline lookup yields CDR1 LNHDA and CDR2 SQIVND (reference sequence). The V end lost 5 bases, the J end lost 10 bases, and 12 bases lay between the germline ends. CDR3 length: 12 amino acids. The CDR3 DNA follows: TGTGCCAGTAGTCTCCAGGGCAGGGAGCAGTTCTTC. It translates to CASSLQGREQFF.

The chain links TRBV24-1 to TRBJ2-3, with 8 nucleotides matching TRBD2. Germline assignment: CDR1 KGHDR and CDR2 SFDVKD. Trimming took 2 bases from V and 1 from J; bases not matched to a gene: 7. The CDR3 is made up of 17 amino acids. CDR3 nucleotide sequence: TGTGCCACCAGTGATTCGACCCTTAGCGGGGGCACAGATACGCAGTATTTT. Translation gives CATSDSTLSGGTDTQYF.

The J gene is TRBJ1-2, the V gene TRBV11-2, with a tentative D call TRBD1 (6 bases). V gave up 5 bases and J gave up 12 bases, with 19 bases separating them. This CDR3 contains 13 residues. The germline V gene encodes CDR1 SGHAT and CDR2 FQNNGV. The CDR3, as DNA: TGTGCCAGCAGCCCGCAGGGGCAGCGAGAAGACACCTTC. This translates into CASSPQGQREDTF. The whole variable domain, filled in from reference TRBV11-2 and TRBJ1-2, reads EAGVAQSPRYKIIEKRQSVAFWCNPISGHATLYWYQQILGQGPKLLIQFQNNGVVDDSQLPKDRFSAERLKGVDSTLKIQPAKLEDSAVYLCASSPQGQREDTFGSGTRLTVV.

This chain links TRBV11-2 with TRBJ2-2, with 7 bases lining up with TRBD2. Germline V gene lookup returns CDR1 SGHAT and CDR2 FQNNGV. V lost 3 bases to trimming and J lost 6 bases; unmatched junction nucleotides: 1. This CDR3 is built from 13 residues. The CDR3 loop reads CASSLAGAGELFF. The DNA of the CDR3 is TGTGCCAGCAGCTTGGCGGGGGCCGGGGAGCTGTTTTTT.

The rearrangement links TRBV19 to TRBJ2-1; 12 bases map to TRBD2. The CDR3 consists of 15 residues. CDR1 and CDR2 from the germline V gene are LNHDA and SQIVND (reference sequence). Trimming at V came to 4 bases and at J to 9 bases, leaving 7 bases not matched to a gene. The CDR3 is CASSTSGRAGVEQFF. In DNA, the CDR3 is TGTGCCAGTAGTACTAGCGGGAGGGCCGGCGTTGAGCAGTTCTTC.

The chain combines TRBV24-1 with TRBJ2-3, with TRBD2 matching over 8 bases. The germline gives CDR1 KGHDR, CDR2 SFDVKD. There are 17 residues in the CDR3. Trimming cost V 7 bases and J 2 bases; bases outside gene matches: 13. CDR3 DNA: TGTGCCACCAGCCTAACCTCCACTAGCGGCTTCACAGATACGCAGTATTTT. Protein sequence: CATSLTSTSGFTDTQYF.

The chain carries TRBV18 and TRBJ1-1; perhaps TRBD1 as D (5 bases). The CDR3 sequence is 14 residues long. Deletions cut 8 bases from V and 4 bases from J, with 17 bases between. The germline CDR1 and CDR2 sequences are KGHSH and LQKENI. The CDR3 region is CASRPGGAGTEAFF. The DNA of the CDR3 is TGTGCCAGCCGGCCGGGGGGAGCTGGCACTGAAGCTTTCTTT.

In this sample, this clone turned up a few times. The chain employs TRBV18 and TRBJ1-1, with TRBD1 matching over 12 bases. V was pared by 5 bases and J by 1 base, with 2 bases of the junction left unmatched. Germline V gene sequence: CDR1 KGHSH, CDR2 LQKENI. This CDR3 has 15 residues. The CDR3, as DNA: TGTGCCAGCTCATCGGGACAGGGGGCGAACACTGAAGCTTTCTTT. Amino acid sequence: CASSSGQGANTEAFF.

The chain couples TRBV5-5 to TRBJ1-5, with D unresolved. V shed 5 bases and J shed 7 bases, with 19 bases lying between them. Germline loops: CDR1 SGHKS, CDR2 YYEKEE (reference sequence). This CDR3 has 15 amino acids. CDR3 residues: CASSQPYDAVQPQHF. The CDR3 DNA reads TGTGCCAGCAGTCAACCCTACGACGCGGTCCAGCCCCAGCATTTT.

This clone has only one observation. This chain joins TRBV12-5 and TRBJ1-5; D is uncertain. The germline V gene encodes CDR1 LGHNT and CDR2 FRNRAP. The CDR3 spans 16 residues. V was pared by 6 bases and J by 2 bases, with 17 bases between. CDR3 sequence reads: CASGASAHMGNQPQHF. The CDR3 DNA follows: TGTGCTAGTGGCGCTAGTGCCCACATGGGCAATCAGCCCCAGCATTTT. Drawing the rest from reference TRBV12-5 and TRBJ1-5, the complete variable domain is DARVTQTPRHKVTEMGQEVTMRCQPILGHNTVFWYRQTMMQGLELLAYFRNRAPLDDSGMPKDRFSAEMPDATLATLKIQPSEPRDSAVYFCASGASAHMGNQPQHFGDGTRLSIL.